This TCR beta chain derives from a study of blood T cell repertoires in COVID-19. At the level of the study: Samples representing acute and convalescent COVID-19 were sourced from the United States, Italy and Spain.

This CDR3 comprises 17 residues. The V gene's germline CDR1 is MNHEY and CDR2 SMNVEV (reference sequence). V lost 5 bases to trimming and J lost 2 bases; unmatched junction nucleotides: 11. Authors' data handling: Estimation of nucleated cell counts relied on the amplification of reference gene primers. Data came from immunoSEQ multiplex PCR; TCRdb stores just in-frame clones and leaves some out. V, J and clone size were drawn from that table, and D and trimming were deduced from the DNA. The profile shows approximately 50,000 clones, about 91% of them singletons. This sequence was found in a man aged 45-65 years with active COVID-19. The material sequenced was peripheral blood. V is TRBV27 and J is TRBJ2-7; 11 bases align to TRBD2. Here the CDR3 reads CASSLPKGLAETYEQYF. The CDR3 DNA sequence: TGTGCCAGCAGTCTGCCGAAGGGACTAGCGGAAACCTACGAGCAGTACTTC.